The 7 T cell receptor beta chains below were found in one sample sequenced in a study of blood T cells in healthy people across ages. A second roughly 6 to 11 cycle PCR used barcoded and J-beta primers. MiXCR, applied by TCRdb to the 5' RACE reads, yields one record per CDR3 protein. This table has 1.4 million or so distinct CDR3 sequences, 35% to 45% appearing once. Material for sequencing was blood. Source of these receptors: a woman aged 18 to 35 in good health.

The CDR3: CASSSGHLNEKLFF. The DNA of the CDR3 is TGTGCCAGCAGCTCGGGACATCTTAATGAAAAACTGTTTTTT. V gene TRBV14 combines with J gene TRBJ1-4, with a weak D call TRBD1 (6 bases). This CDR3 region has 14 residues. With 5 bases removed from V and 4 bases from J, the gap between germline ends came to 11 bases. Germline CDR1 and CDR2: SGHDN and FVKESK.

The V and J genes are TRBV20-1 and TRBJ2-7, with 10 positions matching TRBD2. V was clipped by 5 bases and J by 5 bases; unmatched bases: 6. The germline CDR1 and CDR2 sequences are DFQATT and SNEGSKA (reference sequence). This CDR3 is 13 amino acids long. The CDR3 DNA is TGCAGTGCTCTAGCGGGAGTAAAGAACGAGCAGTACTTC. This encodes CSALAGVKNEQYF.

As concerns this clonotype: A read error may produce the germline difference seen at one junction end. The chain links TRBV4-1 to TRBJ1-5; the D gene is possibly TRBD1 (5 bases). The CDR3 runs 15 residues. Germline CDR1 MGHRA, CDR2 YSYEKL. DNA for the CDR3: TGCGCCTGCAGCCAAGATCGAGGGGTAGTTATGGCCCAGCATTTT. Its translation: CACSQDRGVVMAQHF.

In its sample, this clonotype was seen a few times. The rearrangement uses TRBV20-1 and TRBJ2-7; TRBD1 agrees at 7 bases. V shed 3 bases and J 3 bases; nucleotides not matched to a gene: 8. The CDR3 loop spans 14 amino acids. The germline V gene has CDR1 DFQATT and CDR2 SNEGSKA (reference sequence). The CDR3 sequence: CSARIDTGVYEQYF. The CDR3 nucleotides are TGCAGTGCTAGGATCGATACAGGGGTCTACGAGCAGTACTTC.

The chain links TRBV7-3 to TRBJ2-1; D gene ambiguous. Trimming removed 4 bases at V and 4 bases at J, with 8 bases between. The CDR3 has 13 amino acids. Looked up from germline, CDR1 is SGHTA and CDR2 is FQGTGA. The CDR3 spells CASSSLGYNEQFF. CDR3 DNA: TGTGCCAGCAGCTCGCTTGGGTACAATGAGCAGTTCTTC.

This clonotype was seen more than once but under ten times. The chain recombines TRBV6-5 with TRBJ1-1; D remains ambiguous. Trimming pared 0 bases from V and 10 bases from J, leaving 12 bases between. Germline V CDR1 and CDR2: MNHEY, SVGAGI. This CDR3 has 13 amino acids. The CDR3 nucleotides read TGTGCCAGCAGTTACTCAGGACTTCAGACAGCTTTCTTT. The encoded protein is CASSYSGLQTAFF.

This clonotype occurred a few times. The CDR3 DNA is TGTGCCAGCAGCTTGACACGGGTCCCGAACTCCTACAATGAGCAGTTCTTC. This translates into CASSLTRVPNSYNEQFF. This chain joins TRBV7-9 and TRBJ2-1; D unclear. V was pared by 3 bases and J by 0 bases, with 15 bases between. This CDR3 is built from 17 residues. The germline gives CDR1 SEHNR, CDR2 FQNEAQ (reference sequence).